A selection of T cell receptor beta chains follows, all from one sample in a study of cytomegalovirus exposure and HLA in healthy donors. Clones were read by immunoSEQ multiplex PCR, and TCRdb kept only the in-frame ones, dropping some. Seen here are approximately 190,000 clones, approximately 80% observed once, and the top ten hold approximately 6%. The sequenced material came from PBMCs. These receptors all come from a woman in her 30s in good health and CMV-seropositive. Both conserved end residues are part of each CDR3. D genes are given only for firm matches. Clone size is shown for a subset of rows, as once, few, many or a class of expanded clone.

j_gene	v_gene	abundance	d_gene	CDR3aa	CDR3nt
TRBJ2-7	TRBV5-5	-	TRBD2	CASSPGEGISYEQYF	TGTGCCAGCAGCCCCGGGGAGGGGATTTCCTACGAGCAGTACTTC
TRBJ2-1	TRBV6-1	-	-	CASSVQGSSYNEQFF	TGTGCCAGCAGTGTACAGGGAAGCTCCTACAATGAGCAGTTCTTC
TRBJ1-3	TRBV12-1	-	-	CASSFDSHSGNTIYF	TGTGCCAGCAGCTTTGACAGCCACTCTGGAAACACCATATATTTT
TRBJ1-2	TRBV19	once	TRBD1	CASLGQGHGYTF	TGTGCCAGTTTGGGACAGGGACATGGCTACACCTTC
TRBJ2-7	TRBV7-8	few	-	CASSFQQGGSNEQYF	TGTGCCAGCAGCTTTCAGCAGGGAGGTAGCAACGAGCAGTACTTC
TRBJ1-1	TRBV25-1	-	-	CASSDRPGTEAFF	TGTGCCAGCAGTGATCGTCCGGGCACTGAAGCTTTCTTT
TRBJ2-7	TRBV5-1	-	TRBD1	CASRPGQGVYEQYF	TGCGCCAGCAGACCGGGACAGGGAGTTTACGAGCAGTACTTC
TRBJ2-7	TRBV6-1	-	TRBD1	CASSATAGGRYEQYF	TGTGCCAGCAGTGCTACGGCAGGGGGCAGATACGAGCAGTACTTC
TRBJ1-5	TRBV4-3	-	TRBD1	CASSQETGGYQPQHF	TGCGCCAGCAGCCAAGAGACAGGGGGATATCAGCCCCAGCATTTT
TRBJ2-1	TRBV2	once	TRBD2	CASSEHSGSLYNEQFF	TGTGCCAGCAGTGAACATAGCGGGAGTTTGTACAATGAGCAGTTCTTC
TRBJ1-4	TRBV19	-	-	CASSFGRETNEKLFF	TGTGCCAGTAGTTTCGGCAGGGAAACTAATGAAAAACTGTTTTTT
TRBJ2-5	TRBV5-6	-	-	CASNDPSQAKETQYF	TGTGCCAGCAACGACCCGTCCCAGGCAAAAGAGACCCAGTACTTC
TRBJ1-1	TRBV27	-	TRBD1	CASRVGQGVTEAFF	TGTGCCAGCAGGGTTGGACAGGGGGTCACTGAAGCTTTCTTT
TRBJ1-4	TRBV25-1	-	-	CASSEVRGANEKLFF	TGTGCCAGCAGTGAGGTCAGGGGTGCTAATGAAAAACTGTTTTTT
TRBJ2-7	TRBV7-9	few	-	CASSVPRQGSLSSYEQYF	TGTGCCAGCAGCGTCCCGCGGCAGGGGTCCCTGAGCTCCTACGAGCAGTACTTC
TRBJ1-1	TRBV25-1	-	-	CASKVGRGTEAFF	TGTGCCAGCAAGGTGGGGCGGGGAACTGAAGCTTTCTTT
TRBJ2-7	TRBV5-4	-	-	CASSLGERPYEQYF	TGTGCCAGCAGCTTGGGGGAGCGACCCTACGAGCAGTACTTC
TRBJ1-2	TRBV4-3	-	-	CASSQERLLRGYGYTF	TGCGCCAGCAGCCAAGAACGGCTCCTCCGCGGGTATGGCTACACCTTC
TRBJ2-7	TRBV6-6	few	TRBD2	CASRQRAGGDYEQYF	TGTGCCAGCAGGCAGCGAGCGGGGGGAGATTACGAGCAGTACTTC
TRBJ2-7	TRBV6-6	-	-	CATRDSQLDEQYF	TGTGCCACCCGGGACTCGCAGTTGGACGAGCAGTACTTC
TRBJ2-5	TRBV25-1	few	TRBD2	CASSEYPGLADSETQYF	TGTGCCAGCAGTGAATACCCGGGACTAGCGGATTCAGAGACCCAGTACTTC
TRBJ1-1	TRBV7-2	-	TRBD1	CASSSGTGDMNTEAFF	TGTGCCAGCAGCTCCGGGACAGGAGACATGAACACTGAAGCTTTCTTT
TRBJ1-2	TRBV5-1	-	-	CASSPSGGANTYGYTF	TGCGCCAGCAGCCCTTCCGGGGGGGCTAATACCTATGGCTACACCTTC
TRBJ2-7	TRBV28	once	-	CASVLDSPPYEQYF	TGTGCCAGCGTATTGGACAGTCCCCCTTACGAGCAGTACTTC
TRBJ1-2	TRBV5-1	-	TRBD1	CASSSPGTGDYGYTF	TGCGCCAGCAGCTCACCCGGGACAGGGGACTATGGCTACACCTTC
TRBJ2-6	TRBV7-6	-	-	CASSSPRVTGANVLTF	TGTGCCAGCAGCTCCCCGCGAGTTACTGGGGCCAACGTCCTGACTTTC
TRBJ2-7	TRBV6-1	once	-	CASSESTGSSYEQYF	TGTGCCAGCAGTGAATCAACAGGGTCATCCTACGAGCAGTACTTC
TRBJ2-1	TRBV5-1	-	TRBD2	CASSLLAGGPRFF	TGCGCCAGCAGCTTGTTAGCGGGAGGGCCCCGGTTCTTC
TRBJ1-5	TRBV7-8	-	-	CASSSSQIRGANQPQHF	TGTGCCAGCAGCTCTAGCCAAATCCGGGGGGCTAATCAGCCCCAGCATTTT
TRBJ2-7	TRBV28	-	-	CASSTPASVFYEQYF	TGTGCCAGCAGTACCCCCGCTAGCGTCTTTTACGAGCAGTACTTC
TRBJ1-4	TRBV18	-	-	CASSAGDEKLFF	TGTGCCAGCTCAGCAGGGGATGAAAAACTGTTTTTT
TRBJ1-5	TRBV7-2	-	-	CASSLSGSQPQHF	TGTGCCAGCAGCTTATCGGGATCTCAGCCCCAGCATTTT
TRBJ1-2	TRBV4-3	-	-	CASSLVQGAGGYTF	TGCGCCAGCAGCCTCGTACAGGGTGCGGGCGGCTACACCTTC
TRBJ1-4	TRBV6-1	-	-	CASSSVDSFPEKLFF	TGTGCCAGCAGTTCGGTCGACAGTTTCCCCGAAAAACTGTTTTTT
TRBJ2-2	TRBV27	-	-	CASWSAGELFF	TGTGCCAGCTGGTCGGCCGGGGAGCTGTTTTTT
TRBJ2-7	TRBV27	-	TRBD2	CASSSASWSGKGEQYF	TGTGCCAGCAGTTCGGCCAGCTGGAGCGGGAAGGGGGAGCAGTACTTC
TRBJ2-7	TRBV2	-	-	CASILDSLGVEQYF	TGTGCCAGCATCCTGGACAGTCTCGGGGTCGAGCAGTACTTC
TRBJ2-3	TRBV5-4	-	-	CASSSRDISDTQYF	TGTGCCAGCAGCTCCCGGGACATATCAGATACGCAGTATTTT
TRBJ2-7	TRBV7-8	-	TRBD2	CASSLVAGVQYF	TGTGCCAGCAGCTTAGTAGCGGGAGTGCAGTACTTC
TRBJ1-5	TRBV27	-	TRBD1	CASSSSGTGGLLGNQPQHF	TGTGCCAGCAGTTCCTCCGGGACAGGGGGCTTATTGGGCAATCAGCCCCAGCATTTT
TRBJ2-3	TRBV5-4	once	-	CASSFPGTRTDTQYF	TGTGCCAGCAGCTTCCCCGGGACACGCACAGATACGCAGTATTTT
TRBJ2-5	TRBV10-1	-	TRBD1	CASSESGTGGGETQYF	TGCGCCAGCAGTGAGTCCGGGACAGGGGGAGGAGAGACCCAGTACTTC
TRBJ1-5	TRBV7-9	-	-	CASSLGGGSNNQPQHF	TGTGCCAGCAGCTTAGGCGGGGGCAGTAACAATCAGCCCCAGCATTTT
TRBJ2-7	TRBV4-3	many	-	CASSQESGTLYEQYF	TGCGCCAGCAGCCAAGAATCCGGGACACTCTACGAGCAGTACTTC
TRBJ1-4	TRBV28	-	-	CAVSGDIFNEKLFF	TGTGCCGTGTCGGGAGATATTTTTAATGAAAAACTGTTTTTT
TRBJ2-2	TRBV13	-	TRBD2	CASSYVKAGDTGELFF	TGTGCCAGCAGCTATGTGAAAGCGGGGGACACCGGGGAGCTGTTTTTT
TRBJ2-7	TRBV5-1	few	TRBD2	CASSLDGGGAVQYF	TGCGCCAGCAGCTTGGACGGCGGGGGGGCTGTGCAGTACTTC
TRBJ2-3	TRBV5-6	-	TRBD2	CASSLGAGVSTDTQYF	TGTGCCAGCAGCTTGGGAGCGGGAGTGAGCACAGATACGCAGTATTTT
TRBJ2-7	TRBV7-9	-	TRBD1	CASSRDRDIYEQYF	TGTGCCAGCAGCCGGGACAGGGACATCTACGAGCAGTACTTC
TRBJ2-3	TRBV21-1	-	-	CASSKAHIFTGTGSDTQYF	TGTGCCAGCAGCAAAGCCCACATATTTACCGGGACAGGGTCAGATACGCAGTATTTT
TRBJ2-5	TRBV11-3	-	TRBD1	CASSLGVGGRETQYF	TGTGCCAGCAGCTTAGGGGTAGGGGGCAGGGAGACCCAGTACTTC
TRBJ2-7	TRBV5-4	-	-	CASSQRGVPNEQYF	TGTGCCAGCAGCCAAAGAGGAGTTCCTAACGAGCAGTACTTC